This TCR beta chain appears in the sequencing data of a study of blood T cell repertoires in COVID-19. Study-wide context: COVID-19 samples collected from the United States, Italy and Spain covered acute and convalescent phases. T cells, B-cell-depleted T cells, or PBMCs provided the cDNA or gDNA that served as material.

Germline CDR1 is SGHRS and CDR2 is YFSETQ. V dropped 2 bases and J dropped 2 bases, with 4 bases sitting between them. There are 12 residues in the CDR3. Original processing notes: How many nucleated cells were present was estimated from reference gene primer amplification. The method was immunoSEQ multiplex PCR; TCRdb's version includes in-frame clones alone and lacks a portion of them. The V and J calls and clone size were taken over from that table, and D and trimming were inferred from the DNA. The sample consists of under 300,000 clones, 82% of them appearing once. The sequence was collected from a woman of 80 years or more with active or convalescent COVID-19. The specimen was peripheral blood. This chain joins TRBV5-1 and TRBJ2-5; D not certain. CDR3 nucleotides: TGCGCCAGCAGCTTTTCTCAAGAGACCCAGTACTTC. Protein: CASSFSQETQYF.